This passage covers 22 T cell receptor beta chains from one sample sequenced in a study of human T cells and chemical hapten exposure. Specified time point: pre-sensitization, week 0. Treatment described: therapeutic diphenylcyclopropenone sensitization with weekly scalp DPC. TCRdb re-derived calls from the RACE reads in MiXCR, one entry per CDR3 protein. Of roughly 40,000 distinct CDR3 sequences listed, under 15% are singletons. The material sequenced was whole blood, taken in connection with sensitization to the hapten diphenylcyclopropenone (DPC). The receptors here all came from a woman aged 25 to 39 with alopecia areata. Some clones in this sample may be carry-over from other donors' samples.

This sequence joins TRBV7-2 and TRBJ2-4, with 9 bases aligning to TRBD1. This CDR3 has 15 residues. Germline values: CDR1 SGHTA, CDR2 FQGNSA. With 4 bases clipped from V and 8 bases from J, the junction kept 9 bases outside the gene matches. The CDR3 DNA reads as TGTGCCAGCAGCTCCGAAACGGGACAGGGCCACATTCAGTACTTC. It encodes CASSSETGQGHIQYF.

In its sample, this clonotype was seen many times. J is TRBJ2-2 and V is TRBV4-3, with D possibly matching TRBD2 (5 bases). Per the germline V gene, CDR1 is LGHNA and CDR2 is YSLEER. The CDR3 is 16 residues long. V was clipped by 0 bases and J by 8 bases, with 16 bases between them. The CDR3 DNA is TGCGCCAGCAGCCAAGATAACCCTAGCTTGTCTGGGGAGCTGTTTTTT. It is translated as CASSQDNPSLSGELFF.

This clonotype was counted between two and nine times. Here the CDR3 DNA reads TGTGCCAGCAGCCCCCGGGGGGCCAGCCAAGAGACCCAGTACTTC. Translation: CASSPRGASQETQYF. This sequence joins TRBV3-1 and TRBJ2-5; a weak D match, TRBD2 (7 bases). This CDR3 has 15 amino acids. The germline V and J ends were trimmed by 4 bases and 1 base, with 13 bases remaining between them. Germline V gene lookup returns CDR1 LGHDT and CDR2 YNNKEL (reference sequence).

This clonotype was recorded many times. The rearrangement uses TRBV3-1 and TRBJ2-2; D not resolved. Germline values: CDR1 LGHDT, CDR2 YNNKEL (reference sequence). There are 15 residues in the CDR3. The V end lost 2 bases, the J end lost 3 bases, and 10 bases lay between the germline ends. CDR3 sequence: CASSQTRTHTGELFF. CDR3 bases: TGTGCCAGCAGCCAAACACGGACCCACACCGGGGAGCTGTTTTTT.

This rearrangement joins TRBV4-2 to TRBJ2-1; 8 nucleotides agree with TRBD2. The junction had 7 bases not matched to a gene; V was cut back by 0 bases and J by 6 bases. The CDR3 totals 16 residues. Germline V gene lookup returns CDR1 LGHNA and CDR2 YNFKEQ. The CDR3 protein is CASSQEGTRNGNEQFF. The CDR3 DNA reads as TGTGCCAGCAGCCAAGAAGGGACTAGAAATGGCAATGAGCAGTTCTTC.

This clonotype was recorded at least ten times. The chain links TRBV27 to TRBJ1-5; 7 nucleotides match TRBD1. Trimming at V came to 6 bases and at J to 6 bases, leaving 8 bases not matched to a gene. Germline CDR1 reads MNHEY; CDR2 reads SMNVEV (reference sequence). The CDR3 length is 14 residues. DNA for the CDR3: TGTGCCAGCAGCAGGGACAGCGAATTTCAGCCCCAGCATTTT. Translation: CASSRDSEFQPQHF.

This clonotype was recorded at least ten times. This chain joins TRBV11-3 and TRBJ2-6; D is perhaps TRBD1 or TRBD2 (5 bases each). CDR1 and CDR2 from the germline V gene are SGHNT and YENEEA. V dropped 5 bases and J dropped 0 bases, with 8 bases sitting between them. This CDR3 region has 15 residues. CDR3 sequence (DNA): TGTGCCAGCAGCCCTGGGGGCTCTGGGGCCAACGTCCTGACTTTC. Protein: CASSPGGSGANVLTF.

There are many counts of this clonotype. The CDR3 sequence: CASSYSGRGIQYF. In DNA, the CDR3 is TGTGCCAGCAGTTACTCAGGCAGGGGAATTCAGTACTTC. The chain combines TRBV6-6 with TRBJ2-4, with D perhaps matching TRBD1 (6 bases). Germline CDR1 and CDR2: MNHNY and SVGAGI (reference sequence). There are 13 residues in the CDR3. V gave up 0 bases and J gave up 10 bases, with 10 bases separating them.

At least ten counts were recorded for this clonotype. The genes are TRBV4-2 and TRBJ2-3, with a weak D call TRBD1 (6 bases). V was pared by 6 bases and J by 4 bases, with 17 bases between. CDR3 size: 15 residues. Germline V gene sequence: CDR1 LGHNA, CDR2 YNFKEQ. CDR3 amino acids: CASRDDRSRADTQYF. The DNA of the CDR3 is TGTGCCAGCAGAGACGACAGGTCAAGGGCAGATACGCAGTATTTT.

This clonotype was observed a few times. The V gene is TRBV4-3, the J gene TRBJ2-1; 8 nucleotides line up with TRBD2. J gave up 9 bases and V 5 bases, and 6 bases lay outside the gene matches. Germline V gene sequence: CDR1 LGHNA, CDR2 YSLEER. The CDR3 is 13 residues long. For the CDR3, the DNA is TGCGCCAGCAGCGGTCGAGCGGGAGCTGAGCAGTTCTTC. Protein: CASSGRAGAEQFF.

This clonotype has more than one count but fewer than ten. The V call is TRBV4-3, the J call TRBJ2-2; D unresolved. V dropped 0 bases and J dropped 6 bases, with 11 bases sitting between them. The CDR3 is 15 amino acids. Germline-derived CDR1 and CDR2 are LGHNA and YSLEER. The CDR3 region has the DNA TGCGCCAGCAGCCAAGACCCAAACGTTCCCGGGGAGCTGTTTTTT. Amino acids: CASSQDPNVPGELFF.

This clonotype was picked up many times. The chain uses TRBV5-1 and TRBJ2-1; D possibly corresponds to TRBD1 (5 bases). The V end was cut by 1 base, the J end by 5 bases, with 13 bases between. CDR1 is SGHRS, CDR2 YFSETQ, per germline. The CDR3 spans 15 residues. CDR3 DNA: TGCGCCAGCAGCTTGTTAGGGGTCGGTCACAATGAGCAGTTCTTC. Translated: CASSLLGVGHNEQFF.

This clonotype was picked up a small number of times. The chain links TRBV30 to TRBJ2-7; 10 bases are a match to TRBD1. V dropped 0 bases and J dropped 2; count of bases not matched to a gene: 4. Germline V gene sequence: CDR1 GTSNPN, CDR2 SVGIG (reference sequence). The CDR3 extends over 15 amino acids. CDR3: CAWSVGQGLTYEQYF. CDR3 nucleotide sequence: TGTGCCTGGAGTGTGGGACAGGGGTTAACCTACGAGCAGTACTTC. Together with reference TRBV30 and TRBJ2-7, the CDR3 gives the full variable domain: SQTIHQWPATLVQPVGSPLSLECTVEGTSNPNLYWYRQAAGRGLQLLFYSVGIGQISSEVPQNLSASRPQDRQFILSSKKLLLSDSGFYLCAWSVGQGLTYEQYFGPGTRLTVT.

This clonotype was counted many times. V is TRBV28 and J is TRBJ2-3; maybe TRBD2 (5 bases). The CDR3 runs 11 residues. Germline V gives CDR1 MDHEN, CDR2 SYDVKM. The V end was cut by 4 bases, the J end by 8 bases, with 7 bases between. The DNA of the CDR3 is TGTGCCAGCAGTTCTGAGGGTACGCAGTATTTT. Translated, it gives CASSSEGTQYF. Supplemented by reference TRBV28 and TRBJ2-3, the full variable domain reads DVKVTQSSRYLVKRTGEKVFLECVQDMDHENMFWYRQDPGLGLRLIYFSYDVKMKEKGDIPEGYSVSREKKERFSLILESASTNQTSMYLCASSSEGTQYFGPGTRLTVL.

In this sample, this clonotype turned up many times. The chain uses TRBV19 and TRBJ2-1; TRBD2 aligns across 7 bases. Germline CDR1 LNHDA, CDR2 SQIVND (reference sequence). J was trimmed by 9 bases and V by 5 bases; bases with no gene match: 19. There are 17 residues in the CDR3. The CDR3, as DNA: TGTGCCAGTAGTTCGGGCGGGAGAATTAAACAGAGGGGTGAGCAGTTCTTC. Residues: CASSSGGRIKQRGEQFF.

This clonotype was seen a handful of times. This chain's CDR3 is CASSYRDRGVSPLHF. CDR3 nucleotides: TGTGCCAGCAGTTACAGGGACAGGGGTGTATCACCCCTCCACTTT. The chain joins TRBV6-6 to TRBJ1-6, with 10 bases fitting TRBD1. CDR1 is MNHNY and CDR2 is SVGAGI in the germline V gene (reference sequence). The ends lost 2 bases at V and 10 bases at J; junction bases unmatched: 5. The CDR3 spans 15 residues.

This clonotype was detected many times. The chain joins TRBV19 to TRBJ2-5; a possible D gene is TRBD2 (7 bases). The V gene's germline CDR1 is LNHDA and CDR2 SQIVND (reference sequence). The ends were cut back, 11 bases at V and 7 bases at J, with 23 bases in the middle. This CDR3 is built from 14 residues. The CDR3 nucleotides are TGTGCCGCCTCCTCGACAGGACTAGTTGGGACCCAGTACTTC. It encodes CAASSTGLVGTQYF.

This clonotype was counted only a few times. The J gene is TRBJ2-3, the V gene TRBV10-3, with 8 bases matching TRBD2. Germline V lookup: CDR1 ENHRY, CDR2 SYGVKD. Trimming removed 10 bases from V and 6 bases from J; junction bases left unmatched: 15. The CDR3 spans 15 residues. The CDR3, as DNA: TGTGCCACCCAAACCACTAGCGGACTAGCCGATACGCAGTATTTT. It is translated as CATQTTSGLADTQYF.

At least ten counts were recorded for this clonotype. The chain is built from TRBV7-9 and TRBJ1-1, with D unclear. CDR3 length: 15 amino acids. Between the trimmed V and J ends, which lost 3 bases and 0 bases, there was a span of 11 bases. CDR1 SEHNR and CDR2 FQNEAQ come from the germline V gene (reference sequence). The CDR3 region has the DNA TGTGCCAGCAGCTTTCCGAAAGGGATGAACACTGAAGCTTTCTTT. Amino acid sequence: CASSFPKGMNTEAFF. The variable domain in full, with the rest retrieved from reference TRBV7-9 and TRBJ1-1, is DTGVSQNPRHKITKRGQNVTFRCDPISEHNRLYWYRQTLGQGPEFLTYFQNEAQLEKSRLLSDRFSAERPKGSFSTLEIQRTEQGDSAMYLCASSFPKGMNTEAFFGQGTRLTVV.

The chain combines TRBV6-2 or TRBV6-3 with TRBJ2-1; 8 nucleotides match TRBD2. This CDR3 contains 13 residues. Losses at the gene ends were 7 bases for V and 8 bases for J; bases not matched to a gene: 7. Germline assignment: CDR1 MNHEY and CDR2 SVGEGT. CDR3 protein: CASIKREKDEQFF. The CDR3 DNA follows: TGTGCCAGCATTAAGCGGGAGAAGGATGAGCAGTTCTTC.

This clonotype was observed a handful of times. The V call is TRBV20-1, the J call TRBJ1-4; D is unclear. The germline V and J ends were trimmed by 1 base and 0 bases, with 12 bases remaining between them. The germline gives CDR1 DFQATT, CDR2 SNEGSKA (reference sequence). CDR3 length equals 16 residues. The CDR3 loop reads CSARGGWIATNEKLFF. The DNA for the CDR3 is TGCAGTGCTAGAGGAGGGTGGATTGCAACTAATGAAAAACTGTTTTTT.

As for this clonotype: A read error may produce the germline difference seen at one junction end. V is TRBV3-1 and J is TRBJ2-1, with 8 bases lining up with TRBD2. The CDR3 consists of 16 residues. CDR1 and CDR2 (germline): LGHDT, YNNKEL (reference sequence). CDR3 region: CASSPAGGLTYNEQLF. The CDR3 coding sequence is TGTGCCAGCAGCCCCGCGGGAGGCCTAACCTACAATGAGCAGTTATTC.